This T cell receptor beta chain was identified during a study of T-cell memory formation after mild COVID-19. Study details: Across donors, TCR clusters were largely donor specific. The study, taken as a whole, reports: There were some responding clones in pre-infection memory, which suggested that cross-reactive memory had joined. Researchers report contracting CD4+ clones mostly in CM and EM, with CD8+ clones in EMRA.

Worth noting for this clonotype: Its antigen is not identified.

Constant-segment primers were used for 5'RACE, and the resulting TCR alpha and TCR beta cDNA libraries carried sample barcodes and UMIs. TCRdb passed the 5' RACE reads through MiXCR, listing each CDR3 protein once. Counted here are under 600,000 distinct CDR3 sequences, about 20% occurring once; the ten biggest clones make up under 8.5%. The CDR3 length is 15 residues. Germline loops: CDR1 SGHRS, CDR2 YFSETQ. V gave up 0 bases and J gave up 4 bases, with 10 bases separating them. The chain employs TRBV5-1 and TRBJ1-4; perhaps TRBD1 as D (6 bases). This receptor was taken from an adult woman who had mild COVID-19 (a few samples of this study predate the infection). Cell type and time point are not known. The specimen was PBMCs or a T cell subset sorted from them (not recorded which). The CDR3 nucleotides are TGCGCCAGCAGCTTGGGACAGGTGATTAATGAAAAACTGTTTTTT. It specifies CASSLGQVINEKLFF.